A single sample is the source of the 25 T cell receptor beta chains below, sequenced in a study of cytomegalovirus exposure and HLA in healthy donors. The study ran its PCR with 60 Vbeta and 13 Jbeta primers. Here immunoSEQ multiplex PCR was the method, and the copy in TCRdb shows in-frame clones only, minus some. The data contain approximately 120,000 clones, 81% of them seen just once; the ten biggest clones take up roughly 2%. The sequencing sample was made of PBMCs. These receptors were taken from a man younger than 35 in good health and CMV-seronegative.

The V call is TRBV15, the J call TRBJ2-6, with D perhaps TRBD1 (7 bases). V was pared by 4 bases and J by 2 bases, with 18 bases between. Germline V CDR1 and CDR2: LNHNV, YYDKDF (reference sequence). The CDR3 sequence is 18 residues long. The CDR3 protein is CATSILGGREAGANVLTF. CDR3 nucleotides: TGTGCCACCAGCATCCTAGGGGGCAGGGAGGCTGGGGCCAACGTCCTGACTTTC.

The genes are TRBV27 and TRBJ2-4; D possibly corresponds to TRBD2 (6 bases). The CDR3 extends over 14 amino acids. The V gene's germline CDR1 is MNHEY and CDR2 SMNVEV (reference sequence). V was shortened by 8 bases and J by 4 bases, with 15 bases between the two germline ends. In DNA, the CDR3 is TGTGCCAGCTCGGGGCTAGCGAGGAAAAACATTCAGTACTTC. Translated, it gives CASSGLARKNIQYF.

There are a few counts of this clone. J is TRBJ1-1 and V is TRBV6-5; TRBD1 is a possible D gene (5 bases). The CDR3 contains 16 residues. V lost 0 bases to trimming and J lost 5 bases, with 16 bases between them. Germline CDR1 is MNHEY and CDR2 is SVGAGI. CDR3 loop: CASSYSFGPGGTEAFF. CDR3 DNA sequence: TGTGCCAGCAGTTACTCGTTTGGGCCGGGGGGAACTGAAGCTTTCTTT.

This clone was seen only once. The CDR3 bases are TGTGCCAGCAGCTTGGGATCAGGGTCCGGCAGCAATCAGCCCCAGCATTTT. Translation: CASSLGSGSGSNQPQHF. The J gene is TRBJ1-5, the V gene TRBV11-2; TRBD1 might be the D (5 bases). Trimming pared 3 bases from V and 1 base from J, leaving 16 bases between. This CDR3 region has 17 residues. Germline CDR1 reads SGHAT; CDR2 reads FQNNGV. The full variable domain, in which reference TRBV11-2 and TRBJ1-5 provide the parts outside the CDR3, is EAGVAQSPRYKIIEKRQSVAFWCNPISGHATLYWYQQILGQGPKLLIQFQNNGVVDDSQLPKDRFSAERLKGVDSTLKIQPAKLEDSAVYLCASSLGSGSGSNQPQHFGDGTRLSIL.

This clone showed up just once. The CDR3 here is CASSEWAGLNYGYTF. In nucleotides, the CDR3 is TGTGCCAGCAGTGAATGGGCAGGACTCAACTATGGCTACACCTTC. This sequence joins TRBV25-1 and TRBJ1-2; D gene uncertain. The CDR3 loop spans 15 amino acids. CDR1 MGHDK and CDR2 SYGVNS come from the germline V gene. V was cut by 1 base and J by 2 bases, with 11 bases left in between.

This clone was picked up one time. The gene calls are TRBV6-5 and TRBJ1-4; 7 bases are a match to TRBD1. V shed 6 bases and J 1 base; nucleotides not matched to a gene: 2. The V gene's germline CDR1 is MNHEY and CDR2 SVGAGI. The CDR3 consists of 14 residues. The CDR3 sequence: CASRYRGTNEKLFF. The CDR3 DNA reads TGTGCCAGCAGATACAGGGGAACTAATGAAAAACTGTTTTTT.

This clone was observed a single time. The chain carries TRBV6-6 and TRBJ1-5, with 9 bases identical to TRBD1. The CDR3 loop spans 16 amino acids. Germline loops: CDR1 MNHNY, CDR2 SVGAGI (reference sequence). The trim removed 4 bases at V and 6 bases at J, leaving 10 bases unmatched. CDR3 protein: CASSFTQGAEGQPQHF. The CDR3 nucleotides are TGTGCCAGCAGTTTTACACAGGGGGCGGAGGGTCAGCCCCAGCATTTT.

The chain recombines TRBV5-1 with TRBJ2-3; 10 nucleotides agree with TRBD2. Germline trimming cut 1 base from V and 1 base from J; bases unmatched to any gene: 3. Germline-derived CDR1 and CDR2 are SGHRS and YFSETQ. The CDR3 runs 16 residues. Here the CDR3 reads CASSLSLAGGTDTQYF. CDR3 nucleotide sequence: TGCGCCAGCAGCTTGTCCCTAGCGGGGGGCACAGATACGCAGTATTTT.

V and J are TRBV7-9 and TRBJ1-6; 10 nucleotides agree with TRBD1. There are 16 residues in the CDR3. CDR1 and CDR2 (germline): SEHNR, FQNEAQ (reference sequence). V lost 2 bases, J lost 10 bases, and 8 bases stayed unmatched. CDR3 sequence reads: CASSLPLGTGASPLHF. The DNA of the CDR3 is TGTGCCAGCAGCTTACCCCTTGGGACAGGGGCATCACCCCTCCACTTT.

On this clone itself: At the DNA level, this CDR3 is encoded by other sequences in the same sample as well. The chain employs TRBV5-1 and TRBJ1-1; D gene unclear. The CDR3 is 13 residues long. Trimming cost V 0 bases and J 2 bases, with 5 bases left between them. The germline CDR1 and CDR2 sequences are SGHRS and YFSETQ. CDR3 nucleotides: TGCGCCAGCAGCTTGGACAGAAACACTGAAGCTTTCTTT. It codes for CASSLDRNTEAFF. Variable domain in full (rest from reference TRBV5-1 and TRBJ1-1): KAGVTQTPRYLIKTRGQQVTLSCSPISGHRSVSWYQQTPGQGLQFLFEYFSETQRNKGNFPGRFSGRQFSNSRSEMNVSTLELGDSALYLCASSLDRNTEAFFGQGTRLTVV.

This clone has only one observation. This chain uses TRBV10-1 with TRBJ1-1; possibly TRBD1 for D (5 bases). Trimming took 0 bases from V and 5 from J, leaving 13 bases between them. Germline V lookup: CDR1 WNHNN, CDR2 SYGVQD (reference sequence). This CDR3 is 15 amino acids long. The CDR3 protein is CASSESIAGKTEAFF. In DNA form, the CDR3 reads TGCGCCAGCAGTGAGTCGATTGCAGGGAAGACTGAAGCTTTCTTT.

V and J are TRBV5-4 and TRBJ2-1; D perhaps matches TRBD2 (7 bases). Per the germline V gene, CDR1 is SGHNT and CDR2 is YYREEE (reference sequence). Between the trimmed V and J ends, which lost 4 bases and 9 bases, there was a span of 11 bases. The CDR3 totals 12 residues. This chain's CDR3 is CASSKGGVEQFF. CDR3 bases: TGTGCCAGCAGCAAGGGGGGGGTTGAGCAGTTCTTC.

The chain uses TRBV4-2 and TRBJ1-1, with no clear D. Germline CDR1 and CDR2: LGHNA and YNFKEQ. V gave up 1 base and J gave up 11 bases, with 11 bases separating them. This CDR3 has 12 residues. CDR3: CASSQGGLFAFF. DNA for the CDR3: TGTGCCAGCAGCCAAGGTGGCCTGTTTGCTTTCTTT.

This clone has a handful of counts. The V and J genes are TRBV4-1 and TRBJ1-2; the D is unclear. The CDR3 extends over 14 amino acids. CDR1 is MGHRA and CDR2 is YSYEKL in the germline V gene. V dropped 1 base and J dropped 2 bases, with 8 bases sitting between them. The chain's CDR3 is CASSQAQLNYGYTF. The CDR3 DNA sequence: TGCGCCAGCAGCCAAGCACAGTTAAACTATGGCTACACCTTC.

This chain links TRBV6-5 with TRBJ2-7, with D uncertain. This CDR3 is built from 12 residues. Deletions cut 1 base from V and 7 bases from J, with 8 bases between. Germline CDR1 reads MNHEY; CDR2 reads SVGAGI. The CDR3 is CASSYLGGEQYF. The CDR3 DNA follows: TGTGCCAGCAGTTACTTAGGCGGTGAGCAGTACTTC.

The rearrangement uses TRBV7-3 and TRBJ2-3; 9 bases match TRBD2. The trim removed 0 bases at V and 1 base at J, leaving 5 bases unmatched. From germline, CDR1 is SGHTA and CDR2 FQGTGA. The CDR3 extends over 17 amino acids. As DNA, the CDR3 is TGTGCCAGCAGCTTAACGGGTGCGGGGGGGGGCACAGATACGCAGTATTTT. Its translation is CASSLTGAGGGTDTQYF.

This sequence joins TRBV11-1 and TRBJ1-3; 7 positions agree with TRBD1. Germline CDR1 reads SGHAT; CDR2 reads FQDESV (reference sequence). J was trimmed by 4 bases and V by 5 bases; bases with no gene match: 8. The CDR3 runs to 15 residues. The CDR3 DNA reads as TGTGCCAGCAGCCGAACAGGGGAGTTCGGAAACACCATATATTTT. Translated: CASSRTGEFGNTIYF. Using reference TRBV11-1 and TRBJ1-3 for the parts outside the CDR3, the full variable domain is EAEVAQSPRYKITEKSQAVAFWCDPISGHATLYWYRQILGQGPELLVQFQDESVVDDSQLPKDRFSAERLKGVDSTLKIQPAELGDSAMYLCASSRTGEFGNTIYFGEGSWLTVV.

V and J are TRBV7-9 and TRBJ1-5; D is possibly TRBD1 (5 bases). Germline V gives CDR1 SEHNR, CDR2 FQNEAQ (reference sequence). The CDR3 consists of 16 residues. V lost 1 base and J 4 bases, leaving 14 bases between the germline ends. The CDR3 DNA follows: TGTGCCAGCAGCTTAGGGGGCCCCTTGAGTAATCAGCCCCAGCATTTT. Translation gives CASSLGGPLSNQPQHF.

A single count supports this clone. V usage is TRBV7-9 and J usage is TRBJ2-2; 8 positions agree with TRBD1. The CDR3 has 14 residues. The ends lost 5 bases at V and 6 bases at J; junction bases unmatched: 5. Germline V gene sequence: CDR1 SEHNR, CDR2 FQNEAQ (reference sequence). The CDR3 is CASSATGGAGELFF. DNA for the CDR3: TGTGCCAGCAGCGCTACAGGGGGTGCCGGGGAGCTGTTTTTT.

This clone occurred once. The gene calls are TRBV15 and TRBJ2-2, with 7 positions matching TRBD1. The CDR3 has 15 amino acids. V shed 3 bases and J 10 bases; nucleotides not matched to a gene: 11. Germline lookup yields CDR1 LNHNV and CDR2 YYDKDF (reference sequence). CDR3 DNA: TGTGCCACCAGCAGTTGGACAGGCGGTAGGGAGGAGCTGTTTTTT. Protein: CATSSWTGGREELFF.

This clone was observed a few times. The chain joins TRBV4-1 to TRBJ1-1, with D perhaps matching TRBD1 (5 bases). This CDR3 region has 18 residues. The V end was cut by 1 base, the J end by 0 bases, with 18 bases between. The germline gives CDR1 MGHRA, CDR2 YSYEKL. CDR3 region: CASSQVAGATLMNTEAFF. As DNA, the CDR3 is TGCGCCAGCAGCCAAGTCGCTGGGGCAACCCTAATGAACACTGAAGCTTTCTTT.

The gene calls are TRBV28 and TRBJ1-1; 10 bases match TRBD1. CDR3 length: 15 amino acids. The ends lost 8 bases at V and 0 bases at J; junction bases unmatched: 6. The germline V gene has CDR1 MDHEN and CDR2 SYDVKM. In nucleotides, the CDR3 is TGTGCCAGCCAGGGACAGGGGCACCTGAACACTGAAGCTTTCTTT. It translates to CASQGQGHLNTEAFF. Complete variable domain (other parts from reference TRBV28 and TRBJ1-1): DVKVTQSSRYLVKRTGEKVFLECVQDMDHENMFWYRQDPGLGLRLIYFSYDVKMKEKGDIPEGYSVSREKKERFSLILESASTNQTSMYLCASQGQGHLNTEAFFGQGTRLTVV.

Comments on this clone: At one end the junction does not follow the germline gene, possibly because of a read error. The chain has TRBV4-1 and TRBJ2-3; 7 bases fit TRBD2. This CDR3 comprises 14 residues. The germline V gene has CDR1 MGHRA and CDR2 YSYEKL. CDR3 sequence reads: CASSRETSRDTQYF. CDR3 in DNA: TGCGCCAGCAGCCGTGAGACTAGCAGAGATACGCAGTATTTT.

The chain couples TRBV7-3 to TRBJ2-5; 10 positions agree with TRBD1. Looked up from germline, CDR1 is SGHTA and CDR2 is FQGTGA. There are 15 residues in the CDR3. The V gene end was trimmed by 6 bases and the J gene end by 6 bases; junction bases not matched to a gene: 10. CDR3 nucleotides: TGTGCCAGCAGATCCGACAGGGGGCATGGGAAGACCCAGTACTTC. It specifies CASRSDRGHGKTQYF. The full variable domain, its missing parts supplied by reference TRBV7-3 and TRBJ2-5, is GAGVSQTPSNKVTEKGKYVELRCDPISGHTALYWYRQSLGQGPEFLIYFQGTGAADDSGLPNDRFFAVRPEGSVSTLKIQRTERGDSAVYLCASRSDRGHGKTQYFGPGTRLLVL.

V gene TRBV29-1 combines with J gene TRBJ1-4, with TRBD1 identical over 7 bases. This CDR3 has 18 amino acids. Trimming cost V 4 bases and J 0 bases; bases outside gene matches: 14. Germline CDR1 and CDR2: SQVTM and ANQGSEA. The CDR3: CSVGKRRTGDTTNEKLFF. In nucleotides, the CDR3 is TGCAGCGTTGGGAAACGCCGGACAGGCGATACAACTAATGAAAAACTGTTTTTT.